The 9 T cell receptor beta chains below all came from one sample that was sequenced in a study of T-cell memory formation after mild COVID-19. TCRdb used MiXCR to reprocess the 5' RACE reads, holding one entry per CDR3 protein. The data show under 300,000 distinct CDR3 sequences, with 8.2% seen just once and around a fifth held by the top ten. The sequencing sample was made of PBMCs or a T cell subset sorted from them (not recorded which). These TCRs come from a young man who had mild COVID-19 (a few samples of this study predate the infection). Cell type and time point are not known.

This clonotype occurred a few times. The chain carries TRBV5-1 and TRBJ2-1, with D perhaps matching TRBD2 (6 bases). Germline-derived CDR1 and CDR2 are SGHRS and YFSETQ. Trimming pared 1 base from V and 5 bases from J, leaving 13 bases between. This CDR3 spans 15 amino acids. CDR3 sequence (DNA): TGCGCCAGCAGCTTGCGCGGGGATATAGACAATGAGCAGTTCTTC. Translated: CASSLRGDIDNEQFF.

A few counts support this clonotype. This CDR3 reads CASSLDRGPNTEAFF. The CDR3 nucleotides are TGTGCCAGCAGTCTGGACAGGGGACCGAACACTGAAGCTTTCTTT. The chain has TRBV6-2 or TRBV6-3 and TRBJ1-1; 9 bases line up with TRBD1. CDR1 is MNHEY and CDR2 is SVGEGT in the germline V gene. This CDR3 contains 15 residues. J lost 1 base, V lost 5 bases, and 5 bases had no gene match.

This clonotype was detected only a few times. This chain links TRBV5-5 with TRBJ2-7; TRBD1 agrees at 10 bases. V lost 2 bases, J lost 6 bases, and 8 bases stayed unmatched. The V gene's germline CDR1 is SGHKS and CDR2 YYEKEE (reference sequence). The CDR3 length is 15 residues. This CDR3 reads CASSLKGTGVFEQYV. The CDR3 region has the DNA TGTGCCAGCAGCTTAAAAGGGACAGGGGTATTCGAGCAGTACGTC.

A few counts support this clonotype. At one of its ends the junction is not consistent with the germline gene, which may arise from a read error. The chain joins TRBV7-7 to TRBJ2-5, with TRBD2 as a possible D gene (6 bases). The V gene's germline CDR1 is SSHAT and CDR2 FNYEAQ (reference sequence). The CDR3 spans 13 residues. The CDR3 nucleotides are TGTGCTAGCAGCATGGGGGGAAAAGAGACCCAGTACTTC. Amino acids: CASSMGGKETQYF. Full variable domain (missing parts from reference TRBV7-7 and TRBJ2-5): GAGVSQSPRYKVTKRGQDVTLRCDPISSHATLYWYQQALGQGPEFLTYFNYEAQPDKSGLPSDRFSAERPEGSISTLTIQRTEQRDSAMYRCASSMGGKETQYFGPGTRLLVL.

The J gene is TRBJ1-2, the V gene TRBV7-2; 7 bases match TRBD1. V was pared by 5 bases and J by 0 bases, with 3 bases of the junction left unmatched. Germline assignment: CDR1 SGHTA and CDR2 FQGNSA. The CDR3 runs to 14 residues. CDR3 residues: CASSQGQPNYGYTF. The CDR3 region has the DNA TGTGCCAGCAGCCAGGGACAGCCTAACTATGGCTACACCTTC.

The chain couples TRBV27 to TRBJ1-1; maybe TRBD1 (5 bases). Between the trimmed V and J ends, which lost 6 bases and 6 bases, there was a span of 11 bases. CDR1 and CDR2 from the germline V gene are MNHEY and SMNVEV (reference sequence). There are 12 residues in the CDR3. The DNA of the CDR3 is TGTGCCAGCAGCCGCGTAGGGGCTGAAGCTTTCTTT. Amino acids: CASSRVGAEAFF.

A few counts support this clonotype. The chain employs TRBV5-1 and TRBJ2-6; tentatively, D is TRBD1 or TRBD2 (6 bases each). The CDR3 spans 18 residues. The germline V and J ends were trimmed by 1 base and 0 bases, with 14 bases remaining between them. Germline-derived CDR1 and CDR2 are SGHRS and YFSETQ. The CDR3 here is CASSLYWGASSGANVLTF. CDR3 DNA: TGCGCCAGCAGCTTGTATTGGGGGGCGAGCTCTGGGGCCAACGTCCTGACTTTC.

This chain links TRBV6-4 with TRBJ1-1; D uncertain. Per germline, CDR1 MRHNA and CDR2 SNTAGT. This CDR3 region has 13 residues. V lost 5 bases, J lost 3 bases, and 10 bases lay in between. The CDR3 sequence: CASSREVDTEAFF. CDR3 nucleotides: TGTGCCAGCAGTCGGGAGGTGGACACTGAAGCTTTCTTT.

The V call is TRBV7-9, the J call TRBJ2-7; D is ambiguous. The germline CDR1 and CDR2 sequences are SEHNR and FQNEAQ (reference sequence). This CDR3 has 16 amino acids. V shed 1 base and J shed 2 bases, with 15 bases lying between them. The CDR3 nucleotides read TGTGCCAGCAGCTTAGGGAAAGCAGCAAACGCCTACGAGCAGTACGTC. Encoded protein: CASSLGKAANAYEQYV.